This T cell receptor beta chain was documented in a study of CD8+ T cells in alopecia areata. The wider study: Spontaneous alopecia affected the roughly 6-12-month-old C3H/HeJ graft donors, whose skin was transplanted to roughly 6-11-week-old female C3H/HeJ mice.

Germline values: CDR1 NNHDY, CDR2 SYVADS. The CDR3 sequence is 17 residues long. Trimming removed 1 base from V and 1 base from J; junction bases left unmatched: 7. A note on this clone: The antigen remains undetermined. Gene names and germline refer to mouse. Read sequence stops 4 residues before the CDR3 end, and the germline J gene provides the missing end.

RNA, once extracted, was reverse transcribed into cDNA for use as the sequencing template. Repertoires were generated with immunoSEQ multiplex PCR, while TCRdb's copy carries only in-frame clones and drops some. The sample was found to contain roughly 120,000 clones, and every one recurs. Study-wide results and caveats: The study also sequences resident alphabeta T cells of normal skin in scalp samples. Researchers report lesional scalp, most notably alopecia totalis/universalis, outstripped normal scalp in clonality. Compared with mice, patients displayed less clear TCR sharing, possibly for HLA-related reasons.

The sample comprised lesional skin. The chain has TRBV13-3 and TRBJ2-4; TRBD2 agrees at 9 bases. The receptor was isolated from a C3H/HeJ mouse with alopecia areata. For this mouse line, the MHC haplotype is H2-k. CDR3 DNA (partial): TGTGCCAGCAGTGATAACGTGCTGGGGGGGGGTCAAAAC. Its protein is CASSDNVLGGGQN. The full CDR3 protein reads CASSDNVLGGGQNTLYF.